Listed below are T cell receptor beta chains from one sample, sequenced in a study of T cells after yellow fever vaccination. TCRdb fed the 5' RACE reads into MiXCR, producing one record per CDR3 protein. This table holds 150,000 to 200,000 distinct CDR3 sequences, roughly 8.8% found once. The starting material was CD8+ T cells sorted from PBMCs, obtained 45 days after the yellow fever booster vaccination. These receptors were collected from a man aged 18 to 30 who received the YFV17D yellow fever vaccine. Each CDR3 is given with its conserved first and last residue.

v_call	j_call	cdr3_aa
TRBV20-1	TRBJ1-5	CSARADRLGDQPQHF
TRBV13	TRBJ1-3	CASSLEGPGNTIYF
TRBV10-3	TRBJ1-3	CAISEGQGPSGNTIYF
TRBV4-1	TRBJ1-4	CASSQGQGISTNEKLFF
TRBV4-3	TRBJ2-1	CASSQGFGAIYNEQFF
TRBV3-1	TRBJ2-1	CASSQEDSYNEQFF
TRBV6-4	TRBJ2-2	CASSDGTGGNTGELFF
TRBV12-3/TRBV12-4	TRBJ1-1	CASSFGLNTEAFF
TRBV4-2	TRBJ2-1	CASTESSYNEQFF
TRBV5-1	TRBJ1-5	CASSLGLFGNQPQHF
TRBV7-9	TRBJ2-7	CASSEKGTGPRYEQYF
TRBV29-1	TRBJ2-2	CSVLDTKNTGELFF
TRBV10-2	TRBJ2-5	CASSRTLARETQYF
TRBV7-9	TRBJ1-2	CASSRDRQVYGYTF
TRBV12-2	TRBJ2-1	CASRHGLAGDHYNEQFF
TRBV6-5	TRBJ2-7	CASSYGGGEYEQYF
TRBV4-3	TRBJ2-1	CASSQEAYNEQFF
TRBV29-1	TRBJ2-7	CSVELSSYEQYF
TRBV19	TRBJ2-3	CASSRSGLDTQYF
TRBV6-2/TRBV6-3	TRBJ2-3	CASRGRTDTQYF
TRBV7-9	TRBJ2-6	CASTNWDGSGANVLTF
TRBV27	TRBJ1-2	CASSVTGGYGYTF
TRBV6-5	TRBJ1-1	CASRAGTAIEAFF
TRBV24-1	TRBJ2-3	CATSATPAGKSDTQYF
TRBV27	TRBJ1-4	CASSSAHPNEKLFF
TRBV27	TRBJ2-4	CASSQLAGGNKNIQYF
TRBV7-2	TRBJ2-3	CASSLTWASARTDTQYF
TRBV12-3/TRBV12-4	TRBJ2-1	CASSLDSSYNEQFF
TRBV29-1	TRBJ2-5	CSVEDFENQETQYF
TRBV7-9	TRBJ2-7	CASSYQLGYYEQYF
TRBV27	TRBJ1-4	CASSPLGLANEKLFF
TRBV12-3/TRBV12-4	TRBJ1-4	CASSFMEEKLFF
TRBV15	TRBJ1-1	CATSMDRGTEAFF
TRBV10-3	TRBJ2-2	CAGCRDPNTGELFF
TRBV18	TRBJ2-5	CASSGTSGAGETQYF
TRBV11-3	TRBJ2-3	CASSLTGTSPAQYF
TRBV9	TRBJ2-5	CASSVDGTVEETQYF
TRBV4-1	TRBJ1-3	CASGFAGNTIYF